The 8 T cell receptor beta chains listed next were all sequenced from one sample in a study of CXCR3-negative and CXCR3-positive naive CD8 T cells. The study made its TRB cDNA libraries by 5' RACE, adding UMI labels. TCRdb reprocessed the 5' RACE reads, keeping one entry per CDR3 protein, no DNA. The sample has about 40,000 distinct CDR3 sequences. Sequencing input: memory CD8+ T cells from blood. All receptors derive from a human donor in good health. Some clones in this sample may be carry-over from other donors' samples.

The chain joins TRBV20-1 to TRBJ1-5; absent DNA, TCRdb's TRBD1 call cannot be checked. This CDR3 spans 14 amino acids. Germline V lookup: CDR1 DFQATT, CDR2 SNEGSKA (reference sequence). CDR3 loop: CSAGPGHINQPQHF.

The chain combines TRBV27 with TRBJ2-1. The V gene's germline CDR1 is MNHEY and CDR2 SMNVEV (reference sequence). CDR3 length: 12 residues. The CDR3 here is CASGWAHNEQFF.

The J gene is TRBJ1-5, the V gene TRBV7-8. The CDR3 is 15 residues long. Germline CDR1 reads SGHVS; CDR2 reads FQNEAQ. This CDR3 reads CASSFSDGSNQPQHF.

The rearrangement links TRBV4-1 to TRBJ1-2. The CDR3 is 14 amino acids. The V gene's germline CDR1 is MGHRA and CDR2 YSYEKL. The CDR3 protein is CASSPSGGGNGYTF.

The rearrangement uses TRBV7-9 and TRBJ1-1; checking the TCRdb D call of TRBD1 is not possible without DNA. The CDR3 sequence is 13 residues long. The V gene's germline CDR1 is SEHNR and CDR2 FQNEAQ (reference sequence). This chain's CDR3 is CASSPETAPAAFF. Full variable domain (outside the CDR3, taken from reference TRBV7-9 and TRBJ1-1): DTGVSQNPRHKITKRGQNVTFRCDPISEHNRLYWYRQTLGQGPEFLTYFQNEAQLEKSRLLSDRFSAERPKGSFSTLEIQRTEQGDSAMYLCASSPETAPAAFFGQGTRLTVV.

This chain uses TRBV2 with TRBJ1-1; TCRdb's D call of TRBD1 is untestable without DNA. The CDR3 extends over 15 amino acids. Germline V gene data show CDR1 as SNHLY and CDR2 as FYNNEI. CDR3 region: CASSEAQGSNTEAFF. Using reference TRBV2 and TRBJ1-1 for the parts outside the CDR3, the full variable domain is EPEVTQTPSHQVTQMGQEVILRCVPISNHLYFYWYRQILGQKVEFLVSFYNNEISEKSEIFDDQFSVERPDGSNFTLKIRSTKLEDSAMYFCASSEAQGSNTEAFFGQGTRLTVV.

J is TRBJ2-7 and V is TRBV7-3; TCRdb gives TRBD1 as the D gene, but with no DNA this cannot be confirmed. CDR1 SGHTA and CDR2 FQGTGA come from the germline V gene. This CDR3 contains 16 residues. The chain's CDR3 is CASSLAGSGNPYEQYF.

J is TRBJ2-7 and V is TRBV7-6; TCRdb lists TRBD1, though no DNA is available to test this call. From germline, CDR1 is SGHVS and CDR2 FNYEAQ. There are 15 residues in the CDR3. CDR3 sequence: CASSSGQGFKVEQYF.